This TCR beta chain is from a study of early T cells in non-severe SARS-CoV-2 infection. Study context: The input, bulk RNA from unsorted whole blood, was sequenced, and chains were unpaired. Regarding the study as a whole: The matching step, a VDJdb search, favored anti-spike CD8 responses and missed private and CD4 specificities.

On this clonotype: Its antigen is unknown.

In germline, CDR1 is DFQATT, CDR2 SNEGSKA (reference sequence). CDR3 length: 12 residues. V was cut by 3 bases and J by 7 bases, with 12 bases left in between. Individually, cDNA molecules had unique molecular identifiers attached to them. MiXCR, run by TCRdb on the 5' RACE reads, gives a single entry per CDR3 protein. The data hold roughly 54,000 distinct CDR3 sequences, with 10% to 15% observed a single time. The sequenced sample was whole blood. V gene TRBV20-1 combines with J gene TRBJ2-5; tentative D call: TRBD1 (6 bases). The sequence was obtained from an adult who was a healthcare worker with PCR-confirmed SARS-CoV-2 infection or an uninfected control (not recorded which). The CDR3 here is CSASEGERTQYF. In nucleotides, the CDR3 is TGCAGTGCTAGTGAGGGGGAAAGGACCCAGTACTTC.